This TCR beta chain was found in a study of blood T cell repertoires in COVID-19. Trimming cost V 2 bases and J 1 base; bases outside gene matches: 6. The CDR3 runs to 16 residues. The germline V gene encodes CDR1 MNHEY and CDR2 SVGAGI. TCRdb keeps only in-frame clones here, not all; method: immunoSEQ multiplex PCR. Among about 120,000 clones listed, more than 75% were seen once. Sequenced material: peripheral blood. This receptor was taken from a middle-aged man with active COVID-19. The J gene is TRBJ2-3, the V gene TRBV6-5; 7 positions match TRBD2. CDR3 loop: CASSYKRLAGTDTQYF. CDR3 coding DNA: TGTGCCAGCAGTTACAAGCGACTAGCCGGCACAGATACGCAGTATTTT.